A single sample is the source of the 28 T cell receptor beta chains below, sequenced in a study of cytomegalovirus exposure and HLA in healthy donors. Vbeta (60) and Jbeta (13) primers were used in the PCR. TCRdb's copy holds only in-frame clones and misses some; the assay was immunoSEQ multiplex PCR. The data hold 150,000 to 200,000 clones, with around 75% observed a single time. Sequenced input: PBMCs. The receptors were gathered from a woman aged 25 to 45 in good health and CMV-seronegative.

The CDR3 region has the DNA TGTGCCAGCAGCTTAGTGGGACAGGGAACGAACTATGGCTACACCTTC. It codes for CASSLVGQGTNYGYTF. The chain carries TRBV7-8 and TRBJ1-2; 9 bases line up with TRBD1. J was trimmed by 2 bases and V by 1 base; bases with no gene match: 5. The CDR3 consists of 16 residues. The germline gives CDR1 SGHVS, CDR2 FQNEAQ.

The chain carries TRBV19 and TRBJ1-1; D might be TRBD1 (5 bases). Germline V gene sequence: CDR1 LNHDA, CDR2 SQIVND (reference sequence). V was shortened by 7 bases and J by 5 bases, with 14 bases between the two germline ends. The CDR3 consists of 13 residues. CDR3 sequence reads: CASMVLAGTEAFF. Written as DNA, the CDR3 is TGTGCCAGTATGGTATTGGCAGGGACTGAAGCTTTCTTT.

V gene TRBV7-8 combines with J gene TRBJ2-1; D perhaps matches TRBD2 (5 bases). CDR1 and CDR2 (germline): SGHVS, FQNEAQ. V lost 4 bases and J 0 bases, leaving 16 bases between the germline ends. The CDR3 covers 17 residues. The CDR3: CASSSKEPGISYNEQFF. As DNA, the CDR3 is TGTGCCAGCAGCTCCAAGGAGCCCGGGATCTCCTACAATGAGCAGTTCTTC.

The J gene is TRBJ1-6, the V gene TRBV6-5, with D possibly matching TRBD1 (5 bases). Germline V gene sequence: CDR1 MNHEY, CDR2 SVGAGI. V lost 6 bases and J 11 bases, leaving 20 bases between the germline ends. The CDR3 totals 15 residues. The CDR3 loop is CASRNAGPRTAPLHF. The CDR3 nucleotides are TGTGCCAGCAGAAACGCGGGACCGAGAACTGCACCCCTCCACTTT.

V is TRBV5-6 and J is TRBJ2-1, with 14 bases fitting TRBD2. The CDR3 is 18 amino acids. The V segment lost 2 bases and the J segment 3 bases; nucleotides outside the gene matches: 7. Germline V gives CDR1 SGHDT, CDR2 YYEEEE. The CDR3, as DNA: TGTGCCAGCAGCTTAGGACTAGCGGGGGGACTACTCTACAATGAGCAGTTCTTC. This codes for CASSLGLAGGLLYNEQFF. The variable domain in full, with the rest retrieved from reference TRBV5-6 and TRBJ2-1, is DAGVTQSPTHLIKTRGQQVTLRCSPKSGHDTVSWYQQALGQGPQFIFQYYEEEERQRGNFPDRFSGHQFPNYSSELNVNALLLGDSALYLCASSLGLAGGLLYNEQFFGPGTRLTVL.

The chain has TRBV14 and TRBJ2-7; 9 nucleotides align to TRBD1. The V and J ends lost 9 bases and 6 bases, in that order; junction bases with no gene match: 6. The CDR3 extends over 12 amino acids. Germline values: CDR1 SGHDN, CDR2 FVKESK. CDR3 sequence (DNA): TGTGCCAGTGGGACAGGGACTACCGAGCAGTACTTC. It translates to CASGTGTTEQYF.

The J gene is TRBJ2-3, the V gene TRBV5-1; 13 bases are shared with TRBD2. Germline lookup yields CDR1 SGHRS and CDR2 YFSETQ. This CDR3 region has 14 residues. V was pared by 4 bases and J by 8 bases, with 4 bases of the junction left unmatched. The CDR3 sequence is CASSPGLAGSTQYF. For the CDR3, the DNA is TGCGCCAGCAGCCCGGGACTAGCGGGGAGTACGCAGTATTTT.

CDR3 sequence (DNA): TGTGCCAGCAGCACTCAAGACAGGGGATTGGGGGGCTACACCTTC. It translates to CASSTQDRGLGGYTF. The V call is TRBV4-2, the J call TRBJ1-2; 8 bases map to TRBD1. The V gene's germline CDR1 is LGHNA and CDR2 YNFKEQ. The CDR3 is 15 amino acids. V trimming: 5 bases; J trimming: 8 bases; junction bases outside the gene matches: 13.

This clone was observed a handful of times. The CDR3 loop is CASSAPRGGCNQPQHF. The CDR3 DNA reads TGTGCCAGCAGTGCCCCCCGCGGGGGTTGCAATCAGCCCCAGCATTTT. The gene calls are TRBV6-4 and TRBJ1-5, with TRBD1 as a possible D gene (5 bases). The germline V and J ends were trimmed by 4 bases and 2 bases, with 15 bases remaining between them. This CDR3 comprises 16 residues. CDR1 is MRHNA and CDR2 is SNTAGT in the germline V gene.

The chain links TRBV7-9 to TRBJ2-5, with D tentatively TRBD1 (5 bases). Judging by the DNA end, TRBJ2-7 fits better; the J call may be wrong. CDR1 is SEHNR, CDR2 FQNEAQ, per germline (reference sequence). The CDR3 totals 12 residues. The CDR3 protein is CASSSTGYEQYF. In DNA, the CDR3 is TGTGCCAGCAGCTCTACAGGTTACGAGCAGTACTTC.

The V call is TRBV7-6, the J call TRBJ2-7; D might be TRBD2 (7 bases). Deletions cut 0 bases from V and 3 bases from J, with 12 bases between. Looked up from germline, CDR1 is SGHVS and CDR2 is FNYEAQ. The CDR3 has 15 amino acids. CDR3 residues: CASSLAGGARYEQYF. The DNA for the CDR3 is TGTGCCAGCAGCTTAGCGGGGGGGGCACGCTACGAGCAGTACTTC.

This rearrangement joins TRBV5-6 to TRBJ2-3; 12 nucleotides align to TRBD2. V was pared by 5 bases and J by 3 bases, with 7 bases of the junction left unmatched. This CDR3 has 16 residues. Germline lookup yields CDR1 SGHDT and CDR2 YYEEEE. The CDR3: CASSPTSGRRTDTQYF. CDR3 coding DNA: TGTGCCAGCAGTCCGACTAGCGGGAGACGGACAGATACGCAGTATTTT.

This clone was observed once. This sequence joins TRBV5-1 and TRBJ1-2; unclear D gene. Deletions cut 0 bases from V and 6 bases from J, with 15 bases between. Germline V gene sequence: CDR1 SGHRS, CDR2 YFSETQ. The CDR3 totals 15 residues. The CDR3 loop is CASSLAPLSGHGYTF. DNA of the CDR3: TGCGCCAGCAGCTTGGCCCCCTTATCTGGGCATGGCTACACCTTC.

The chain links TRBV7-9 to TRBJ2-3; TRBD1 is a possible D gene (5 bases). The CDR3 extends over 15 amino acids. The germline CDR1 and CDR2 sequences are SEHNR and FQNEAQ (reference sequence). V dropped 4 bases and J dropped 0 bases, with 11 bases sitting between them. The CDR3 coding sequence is TGTGCCAGCAGCTCTTGGGGCAGAAGCACAGATACGCAGTATTTT. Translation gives CASSSWGRSTDTQYF.

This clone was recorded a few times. The CDR3 loop reads CASSRDSAQYF. The CDR3 DNA follows: TGTGCCAGCAGCCGAGACAGTGCACAGTACTTC. The chain employs TRBV7-2 and TRBJ2-7; D might be TRBD1 (5 bases). Germline V gene data show CDR1 as SGHTA and CDR2 as FQGNSA. V was pared by 5 bases and J by 10 bases, with 12 bases between. The CDR3 spans 11 residues.

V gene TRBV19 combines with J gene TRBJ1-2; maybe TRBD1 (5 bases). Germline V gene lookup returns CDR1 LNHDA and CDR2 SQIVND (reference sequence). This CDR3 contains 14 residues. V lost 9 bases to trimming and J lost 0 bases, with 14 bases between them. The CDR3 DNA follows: TGTGCCAGCCAGGGTGCAGCTCCTAACTATGGCTACACCTTC. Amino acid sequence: CASQGAAPNYGYTF.

CDR3 protein: CASSRQGLTEAFF. In DNA form, the CDR3 reads TGCGCCAGCAGCCGACAGGGCTTGACTGAAGCTTTCTTT. The chain carries TRBV4-1 and TRBJ1-1; the match to TRBD1 covers 7 bases. The J segment lost 5 bases and the V segment lost 4 bases, leaving 4 bases of the junction unmatched. Germline V gene data show CDR1 as MGHRA and CDR2 as YSYEKL. This CDR3 has 13 residues.

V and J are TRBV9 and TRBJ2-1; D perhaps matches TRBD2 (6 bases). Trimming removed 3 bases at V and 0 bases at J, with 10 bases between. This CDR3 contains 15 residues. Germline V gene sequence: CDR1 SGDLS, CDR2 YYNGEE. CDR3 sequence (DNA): TGTGCCAGCAGCGAAAAGGGACTCTCCTACAATGAGCAGTTCTTC. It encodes CASSEKGLSYNEQFF.

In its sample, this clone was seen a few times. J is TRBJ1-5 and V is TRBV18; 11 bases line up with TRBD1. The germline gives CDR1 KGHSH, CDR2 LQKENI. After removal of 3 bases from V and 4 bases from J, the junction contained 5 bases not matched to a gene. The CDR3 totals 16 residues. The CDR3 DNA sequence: TGTGCCAGCTCACCGGACAGGGGGCGGAGGAATCAGCCCCAGCATTTT. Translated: CASSPDRGRRNQPQHF.

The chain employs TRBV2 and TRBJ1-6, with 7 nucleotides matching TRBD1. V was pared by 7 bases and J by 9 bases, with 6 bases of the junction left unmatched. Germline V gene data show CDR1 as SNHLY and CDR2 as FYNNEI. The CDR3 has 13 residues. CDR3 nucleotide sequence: TGTGCCAGCACTATACAGGGGTCTTCACCCCTCCACTTT. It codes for CASTIQGSSPLHF.

For the CDR3, the DNA is TGTGCCAGCAGGCCGGGACAGAACACCGGGGAGCTGTTTTTT. It translates to CASRPGQNTGELFF. This chain joins TRBV6-1 and TRBJ2-2; possible D gene TRBD1, 6 bases. Germline values: CDR1 MNHNS, CDR2 SASEGT. This CDR3 spans 14 amino acids. V lost 6 bases and J 1 base, leaving 9 bases between the germline ends.

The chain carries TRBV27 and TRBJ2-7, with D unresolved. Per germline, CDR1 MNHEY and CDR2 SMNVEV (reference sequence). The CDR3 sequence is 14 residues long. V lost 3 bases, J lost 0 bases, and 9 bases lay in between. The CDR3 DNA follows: TGTGCCAGCAGTTTTAGTCCGGGCTCCTACGAGCAGTACTTC. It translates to CASSFSPGSYEQYF.

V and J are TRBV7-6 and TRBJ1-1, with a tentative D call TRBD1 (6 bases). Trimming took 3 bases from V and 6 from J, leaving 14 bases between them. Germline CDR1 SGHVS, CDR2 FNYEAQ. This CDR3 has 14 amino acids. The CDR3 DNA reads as TGTGCCAGCAGCTTTAAAGAGGGACAAGCTGAAGCTTTCTTT. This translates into CASSFKEGQAEAFF.

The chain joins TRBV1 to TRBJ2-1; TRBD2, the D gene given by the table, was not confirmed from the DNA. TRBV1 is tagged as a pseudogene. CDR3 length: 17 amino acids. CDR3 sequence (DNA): TGCACCAGCAGCCAAGTCCCCTCTAGCGAATCTTACAATGAGCAGTTCTTC. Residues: CTSSQVPSSESYNEQFF.

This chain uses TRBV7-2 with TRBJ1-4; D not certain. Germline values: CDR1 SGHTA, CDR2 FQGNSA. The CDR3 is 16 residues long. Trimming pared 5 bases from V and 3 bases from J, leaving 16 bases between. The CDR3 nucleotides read TGTGCCAGCAGCAAAGCGACCCGAGGAGCTAATGAAAAACTGTTTTTT. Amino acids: CASSKATRGANEKLFF.

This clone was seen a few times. CDR3 region: CASGPGVEIGYTF. CDR3 nucleotide sequence: TGTGCCAGCGGTCCAGGGGTGGAGATTGGCTACACCTTC. This sequence joins TRBV2 and TRBJ1-2; maybe TRBD1 (6 bases). The V gene's germline CDR1 is SNHLY and CDR2 FYNNEI. The CDR3 is 13 amino acids. V lost 8 bases, J lost 7 bases, and 17 bases lay in between.

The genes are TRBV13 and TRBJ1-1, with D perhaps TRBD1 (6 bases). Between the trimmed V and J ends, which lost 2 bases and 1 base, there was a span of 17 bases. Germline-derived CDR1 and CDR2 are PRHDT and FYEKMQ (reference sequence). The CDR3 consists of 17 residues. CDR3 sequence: CASSLFSRLDRNTEAFF. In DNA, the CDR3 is TGTGCCAGCAGCTTATTTTCCCGTTTGGACAGGAACACTGAAGCTTTCTTT.

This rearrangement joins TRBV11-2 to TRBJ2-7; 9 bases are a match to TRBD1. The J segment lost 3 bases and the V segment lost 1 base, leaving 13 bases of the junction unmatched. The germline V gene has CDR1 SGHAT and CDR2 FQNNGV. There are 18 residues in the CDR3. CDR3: CASSLVRDRVGIVYEQYF. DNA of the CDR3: TGTGCCAGCAGCTTAGTGCGGGACAGGGTCGGTATTGTCTACGAGCAGTACTTC.